These T cell receptor beta chains were read from a single sample in a study of T cell repertoires in cytomegalovirus infection. TCRdb independently ran MiXCR on the reads; one entry per CDR3 protein. The profile shows about 300,000 distinct CDR3 sequences, roughly 25% of them singletons. Sequenced input: PBMCs. All receptors come from a human donor in good health (CMV status not recorded). Some clones in this sample may be carry-over from other donors' samples. The CDR3 runs from the conserved cysteine through the conserved F or W. Each record gives: J gene, clone size, V gene, D gene, CDR3 DNA, CDR3 protein. A D gene is named only where the DNA matches it firmly. Rows give clone size only sometimes, using once, few, many, or a class for an expanded clone.

TRBJ2-4,few,TRBV28,.,TGTGCCAGCAGGACACAGGGAGTTAGGAACATTCAGTACTTC,CASRTQGVRNIQYF
TRBJ2-5,many,TRBV7-2,.,TGTGCCAGCAGCGGTAGCTGGGGAGAGACCCAGTACTTC,CASSGSWGETQYF
TRBJ1-5,.,TRBV19,.,TGTGCCAGTAGTAATTCGGGAGGCCCCAATCAGCCCCAGCATTTT,CASSNSGGPNQPQHF
TRBJ1-6,many,TRBV7-6,.,TGTGCCAGCAGCTCCTCGGGGGATTCACCCCTCCACTTT,CASSSSGDSPLHF
TRBJ1-2,few,TRBV24-1,TRBD1,TGTGCCACCCAGGGGGACAACTATGGCTACACCTTC,CATQGDNYGYTF
TRBJ2-3,few,TRBV20-1,.,TGCAGTGCTAGAGATCCCGGGGGATCCCGCACAGATACGCAGTATTTT,CSARDPGGSRTDTQYF
TRBJ1-2,.,TRBV19,.,TGTGCCAGTAGTATAGGAACGCGTGGCTACACCTTC,CASSIGTRGYTF
TRBJ2-1,.,TRBV20-1,TRBD2,TGCAGTGCTAGAACCCCGACTAGCGGGACTTACAATGAGCAGTTCTTC,CSARTPTSGTYNEQFF
TRBJ2-2,.,TRBV10-2,.,TGCGCCAGCAGTGAGCCCCGGGGTCGAGGACGGCCGAACACCGGGGAGCTGTTTTTT,CASSEPRGRGRPNTGELFF
TRBJ2-5,.,TRBV5-4,TRBD2,TGTGCCAGCAGCACGGGACTAGCGGGAGTTGAGACCCAGTACTTC,CASSTGLAGVETQYF
TRBJ2-7,few,TRBV6-2/TRBV6-3,.,TGTGCCAGCAGTTACCCGTCGGTGAACTACGAGCAGTACTTC,CASSYPSVNYEQYF
TRBJ1-5,few,TRBV12-3/TRBV12-4,.,TGTGCCAGCAGGCGGGCAAATCAGCCCCAGCATTTT,CASRRANQPQHF
TRBJ2-7,few,TRBV20-1,TRBD2,TGCAGTGTTGCGGGACTAGCGGGAGTCGCCCCCAAGCAGTACTTC,CSVAGLAGVAPKQYF
TRBJ2-7,.,TRBV7-9,TRBD1,TGTGCCAGCAGCCCCAGAGGGTATCAGGGGGCGAGGGAGCAGTACTTC,CASSPRGYQGAREQYF
TRBJ2-5,.,TRBV25-1,.,TGTGCCAGCAGTGAATCCTGGGAGACCCAGTACTTC,CASSESWETQYF
TRBJ1-5,many,TRBV28,.,TGTGCCAGCAGCCCCGGGGGGGATAGCAATCAGCCCCAGCATTTT,CASSPGGDSNQPQHF
TRBJ2-2,many,TRBV7-2,.,TGTGCCAGCAGCTCGGCCAGCCACGGGGAGCTGTTTTTT,CASSSASHGELFF
TRBJ2-1,.,TRBV29-1,.,TGCAGCGTCGCACCCGATAATGAGCAGTTCTTC,CSVAPDNEQFF
TRBJ1-4,.,TRBV7-9,.,TGTGCCAGCAGCCAGGACAGCTTTCTTAACGATGAAAAACTGTTTTTT,CASSQDSFLNDEKLFF
TRBJ2-5,.,TRBV29-1,.,TGCAGCGTTCATCAGGGGTCAGGGGAGACCCAGTACTTC,CSVHQGSGETQYF